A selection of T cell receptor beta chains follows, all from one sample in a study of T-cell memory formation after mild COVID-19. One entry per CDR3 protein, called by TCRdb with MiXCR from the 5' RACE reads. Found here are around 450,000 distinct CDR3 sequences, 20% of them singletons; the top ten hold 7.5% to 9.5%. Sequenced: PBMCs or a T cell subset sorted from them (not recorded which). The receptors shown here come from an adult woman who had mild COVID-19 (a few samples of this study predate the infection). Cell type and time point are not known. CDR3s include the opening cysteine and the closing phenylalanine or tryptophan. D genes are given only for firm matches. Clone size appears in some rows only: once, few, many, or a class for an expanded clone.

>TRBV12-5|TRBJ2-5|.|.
TGTGCTAGTGGTTTGGACTCTCGGACCCAAGGAGGGGAGACCCAGTACTTC
CASGLDSRTQGGETQYF
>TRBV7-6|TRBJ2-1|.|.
TGTGCCAGCAGTTTCGGACCATACAATGAGCAGTTCTTC
CASSFGPYNEQFF
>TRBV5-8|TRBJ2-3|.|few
TGTGCCAGCAGCCTACATACGGGACCAAGGGAGTATTTT
CASSLHTGPREYF
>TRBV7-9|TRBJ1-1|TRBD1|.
TGTGCCAGCAGCACCCTACAGGGGGCGTTAACTGAAGCTTTCTTT
CASSTLQGALTEAFF
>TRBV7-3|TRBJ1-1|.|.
TGTGCCAGCAGCCTGAATGGGGGCAACACTGAAGCTTTCTTT
CASSLNGGNTEAFF
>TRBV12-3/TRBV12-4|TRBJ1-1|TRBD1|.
TGTGCCAGCAGTTTGAGGGGGACAGGGGGCAAGACTGAAGCTTTCTTT
CASSLRGTGGKTEAFF
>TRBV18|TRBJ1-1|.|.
TGTGCCAGCTCACCGCAGGACAGACGAGTGGCTGAAGCTTTCTTT
CASSPQDRRVAEAFF
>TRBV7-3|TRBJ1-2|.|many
TGTGCCAGCAGCTTCGGCGGGGGGAATGGCTACACCTTC
CASSFGGGNGYTF
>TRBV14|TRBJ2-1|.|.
TGTGCCAGCAGAAGGACCGCTTACAATGAGCAGTTCTTC
CASRRTAYNEQFF
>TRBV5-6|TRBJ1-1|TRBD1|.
TGTGCCAGCAGCTTTACAGGGGTGGCTGAAGCTTTCTTT
CASSFTGVAEAFF
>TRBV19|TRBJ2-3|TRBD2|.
TGTGCCAGTAGGCTAGCGGGGGATACGCAGTATTTT
CASRLAGDTQYF
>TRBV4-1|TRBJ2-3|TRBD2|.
TGCGCCAGCAGGGAGAGTAGCGGGGGGCCTTCAGATACGCAGTATTTT
CASRESSGGPSDTQYF
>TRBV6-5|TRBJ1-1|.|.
TGTGCCAGCAGTTACTCGATACGCTGGCAGGCCGACACTGAAGCTTTCTTT
CASSYSIRWQADTEAFF
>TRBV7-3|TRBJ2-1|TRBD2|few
TGTGCCAGCAGCAATACCCAACGACTAGCGGGTGAGGTCCATGAGCAGTTCTTC
CASSNTQRLAGEVHEQFF
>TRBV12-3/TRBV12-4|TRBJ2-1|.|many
TGTGCCAGCACTGCGAACGGGACCCTATACAATGAGCAGTTCTTC
CASTANGTLYNEQFF